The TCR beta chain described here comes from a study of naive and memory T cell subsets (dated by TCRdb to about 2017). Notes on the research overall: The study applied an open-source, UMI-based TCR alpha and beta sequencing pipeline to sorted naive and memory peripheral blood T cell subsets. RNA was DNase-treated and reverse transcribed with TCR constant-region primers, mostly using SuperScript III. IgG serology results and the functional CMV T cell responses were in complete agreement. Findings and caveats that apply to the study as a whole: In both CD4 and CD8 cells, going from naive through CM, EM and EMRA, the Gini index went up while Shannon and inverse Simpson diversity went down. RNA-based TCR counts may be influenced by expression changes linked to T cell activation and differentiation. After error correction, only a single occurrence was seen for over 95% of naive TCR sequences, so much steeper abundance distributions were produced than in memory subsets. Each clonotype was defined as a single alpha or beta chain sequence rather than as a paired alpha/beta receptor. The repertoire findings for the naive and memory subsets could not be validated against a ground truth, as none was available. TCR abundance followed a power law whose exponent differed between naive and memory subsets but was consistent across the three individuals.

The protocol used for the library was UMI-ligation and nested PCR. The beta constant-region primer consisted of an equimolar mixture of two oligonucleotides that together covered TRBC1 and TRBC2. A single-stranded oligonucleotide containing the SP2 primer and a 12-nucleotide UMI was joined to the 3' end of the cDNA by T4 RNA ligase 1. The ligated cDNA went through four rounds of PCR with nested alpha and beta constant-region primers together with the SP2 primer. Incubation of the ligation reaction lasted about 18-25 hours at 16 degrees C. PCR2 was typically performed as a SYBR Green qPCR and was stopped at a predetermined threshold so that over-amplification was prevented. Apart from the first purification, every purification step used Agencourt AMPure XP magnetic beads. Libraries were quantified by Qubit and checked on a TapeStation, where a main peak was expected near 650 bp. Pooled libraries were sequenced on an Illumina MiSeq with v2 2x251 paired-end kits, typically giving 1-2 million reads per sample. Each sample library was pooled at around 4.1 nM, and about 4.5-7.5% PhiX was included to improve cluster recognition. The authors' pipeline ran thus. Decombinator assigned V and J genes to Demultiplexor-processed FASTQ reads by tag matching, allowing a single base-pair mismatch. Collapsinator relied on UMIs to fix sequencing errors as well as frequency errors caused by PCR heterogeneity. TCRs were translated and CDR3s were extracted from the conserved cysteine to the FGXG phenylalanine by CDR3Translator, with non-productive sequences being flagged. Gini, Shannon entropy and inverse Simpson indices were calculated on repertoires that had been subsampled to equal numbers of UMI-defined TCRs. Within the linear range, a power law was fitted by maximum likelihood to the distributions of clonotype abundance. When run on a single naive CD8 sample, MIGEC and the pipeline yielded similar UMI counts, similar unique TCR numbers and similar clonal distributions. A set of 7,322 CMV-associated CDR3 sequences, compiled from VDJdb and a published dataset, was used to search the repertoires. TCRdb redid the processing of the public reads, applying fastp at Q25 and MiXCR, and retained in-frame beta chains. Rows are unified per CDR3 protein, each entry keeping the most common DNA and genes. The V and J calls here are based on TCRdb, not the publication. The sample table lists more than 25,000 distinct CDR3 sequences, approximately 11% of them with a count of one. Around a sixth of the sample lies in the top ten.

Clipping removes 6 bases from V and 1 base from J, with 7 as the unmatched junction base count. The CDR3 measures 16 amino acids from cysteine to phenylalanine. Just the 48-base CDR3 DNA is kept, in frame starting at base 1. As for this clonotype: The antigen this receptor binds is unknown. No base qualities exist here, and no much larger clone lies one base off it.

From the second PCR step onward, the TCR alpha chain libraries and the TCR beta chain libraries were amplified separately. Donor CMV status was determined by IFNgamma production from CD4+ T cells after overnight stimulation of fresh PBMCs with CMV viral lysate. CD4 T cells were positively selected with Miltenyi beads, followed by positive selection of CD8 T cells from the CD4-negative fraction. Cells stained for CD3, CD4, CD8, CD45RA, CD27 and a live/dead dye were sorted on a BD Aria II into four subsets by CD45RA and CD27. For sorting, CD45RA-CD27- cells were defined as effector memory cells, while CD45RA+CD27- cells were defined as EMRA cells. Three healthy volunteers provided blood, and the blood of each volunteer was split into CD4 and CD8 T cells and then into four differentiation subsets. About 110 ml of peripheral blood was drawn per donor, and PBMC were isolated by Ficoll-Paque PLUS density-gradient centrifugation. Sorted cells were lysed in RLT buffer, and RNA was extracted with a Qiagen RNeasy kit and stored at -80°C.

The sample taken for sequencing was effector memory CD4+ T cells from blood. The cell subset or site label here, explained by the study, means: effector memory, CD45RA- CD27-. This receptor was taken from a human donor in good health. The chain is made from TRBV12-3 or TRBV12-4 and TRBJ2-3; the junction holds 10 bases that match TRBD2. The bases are TGTGCCAGCAGGCCCGCCGGGACTAGCGGCACAGATACGCAGTATTTT. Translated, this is CASRPAGTSGTDTQYF.